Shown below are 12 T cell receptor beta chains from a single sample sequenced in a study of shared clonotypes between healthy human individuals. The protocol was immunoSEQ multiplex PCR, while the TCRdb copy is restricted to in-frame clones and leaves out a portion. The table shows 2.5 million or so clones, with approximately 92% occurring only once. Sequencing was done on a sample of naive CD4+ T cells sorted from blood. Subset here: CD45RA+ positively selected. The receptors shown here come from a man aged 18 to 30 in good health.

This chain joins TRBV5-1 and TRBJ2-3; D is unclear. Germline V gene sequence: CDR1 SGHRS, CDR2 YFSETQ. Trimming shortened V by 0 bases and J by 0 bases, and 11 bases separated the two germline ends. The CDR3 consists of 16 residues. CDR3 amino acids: CASSLADPPSTDTQYF. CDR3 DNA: TGCGCCAGCAGCTTGGCGGACCCTCCTAGCACAGATACGCAGTATTTT. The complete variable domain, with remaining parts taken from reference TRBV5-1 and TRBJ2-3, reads KAGVTQTPRYLIKTRGQQVTLSCSPISGHRSVSWYQQTPGQGLQFLFEYFSETQRNKGNFPGRFSGRQFSNSRSEMNVSTLELGDSALYLCASSLADPPSTDTQYFGPGTRLTVL.

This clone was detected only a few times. The CDR3: CASSPTGLREKLFF. CDR3 coding DNA: TGTGCCAGCAGCCCAACAGGGTTGCGTGAAAAACTGTTTTTT. The V gene is TRBV11-2, the J gene TRBJ1-4; D is perhaps TRBD1 (6 bases). Trimming pared 5 bases from V and 7 bases from J, leaving 14 bases between. CDR3 length equals 14 residues. Germline lookup yields CDR1 SGHAT and CDR2 FQNNGV.

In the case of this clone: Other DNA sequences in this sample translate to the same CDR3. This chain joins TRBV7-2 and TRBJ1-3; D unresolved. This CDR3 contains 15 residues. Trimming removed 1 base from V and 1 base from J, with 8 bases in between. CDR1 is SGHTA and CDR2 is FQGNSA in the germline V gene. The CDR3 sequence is CASSLGWASGNTIYF. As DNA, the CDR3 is TGTGCCAGCAGCTTAGGGTGGGCATCTGGAAACACCATATATTTT. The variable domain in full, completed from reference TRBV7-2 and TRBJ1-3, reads GAGVSQSPSNKVTEKGKDVELRCDPISGHTALYWYRQSLGQGLEFLIYFQGNSAPDKSGLPSDRFSAERTGGSVSTLTIQRTQQEDSAVYLCASSLGWASGNTIYFGEGSWLTVV.

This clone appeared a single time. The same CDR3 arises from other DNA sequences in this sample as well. For the CDR3, the DNA is TGTGCCAGCAGTTACAGCGGGAGGGCGGGGGAGCTGTTTTTT. It encodes CASSYSGRAGELFF. V and J are TRBV6-5 and TRBJ2-2; 10 bases match TRBD2. Germline V CDR1 and CDR2: MNHEY, SVGAGI. Trimming at V came to 2 bases and at J to 8 bases, leaving 2 bases not matched to a gene. CDR3 length: 14 residues.

CDR3 in amino acids: CASSHPMDEQYF. The DNA of the CDR3 is TGTGCCAGCAGCCATCCTATGGACGAGCAGTACTTC. V is TRBV27 and J is TRBJ2-7; no clear D gene. V lost 6 bases to trimming and J lost 5 bases, with 11 bases between them. The CDR3 spans 12 residues. Germline-derived CDR1 and CDR2 are MNHEY and SMNVEV (reference sequence).

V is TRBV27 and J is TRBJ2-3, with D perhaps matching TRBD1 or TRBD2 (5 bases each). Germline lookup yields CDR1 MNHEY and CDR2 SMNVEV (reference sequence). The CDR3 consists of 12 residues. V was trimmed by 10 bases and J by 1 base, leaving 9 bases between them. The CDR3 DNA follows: TGTGCCACCCGGGACCGCACAGATACGCAGTATTTT. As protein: CATRDRTDTQYF.

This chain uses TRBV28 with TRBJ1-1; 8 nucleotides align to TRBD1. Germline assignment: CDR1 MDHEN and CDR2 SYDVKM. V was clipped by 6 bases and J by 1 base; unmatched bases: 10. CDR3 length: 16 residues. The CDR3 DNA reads TGTGCCAGCAGCACGCCCTCGACAGGGGAGAACACTGAAGCTTTCTTT. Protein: CASSTPSTGENTEAFF.

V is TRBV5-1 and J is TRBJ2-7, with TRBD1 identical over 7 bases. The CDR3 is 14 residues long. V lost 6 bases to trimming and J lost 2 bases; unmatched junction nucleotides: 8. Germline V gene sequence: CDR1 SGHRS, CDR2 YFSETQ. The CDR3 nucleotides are TGCGCCAGCACTGTTTCAGGGGGACCCTACGAGCAGTACTTC. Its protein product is CASTVSGGPYEQYF. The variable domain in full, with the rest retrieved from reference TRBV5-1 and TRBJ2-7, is KAGVTQTPRYLIKTRGQQVTLSCSPISGHRSVSWYQQTPGQGLQFLFEYFSETQRNKGNFPGRFSGRQFSNSRSEMNVSTLELGDSALYLCASTVSGGPYEQYFGPGTRLTVT.

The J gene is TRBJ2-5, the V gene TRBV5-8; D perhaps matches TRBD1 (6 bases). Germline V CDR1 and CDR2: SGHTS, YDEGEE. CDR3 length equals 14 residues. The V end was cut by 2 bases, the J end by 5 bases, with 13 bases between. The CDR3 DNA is TGTGCCAGCAGCTTCTACAGGGTTGAGGAGACCCAGTACTTC. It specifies CASSFYRVEETQYF.

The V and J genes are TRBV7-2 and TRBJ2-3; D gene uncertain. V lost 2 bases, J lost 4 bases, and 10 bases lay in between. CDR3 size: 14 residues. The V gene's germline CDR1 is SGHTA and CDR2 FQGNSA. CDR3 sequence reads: CASSLRRVADTQYF. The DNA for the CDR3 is TGTGCCAGCAGCTTACGCCGGGTGGCAGATACGCAGTATTTT.

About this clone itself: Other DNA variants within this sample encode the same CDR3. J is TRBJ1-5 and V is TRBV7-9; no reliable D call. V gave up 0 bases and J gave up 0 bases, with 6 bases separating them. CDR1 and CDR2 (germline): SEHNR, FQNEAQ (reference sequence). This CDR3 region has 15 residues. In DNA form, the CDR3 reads TGTGCCAGCAGCTTAGCAGGAGATAGCAATCAGCCCCAGCATTTT. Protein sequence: CASSLAGDSNQPQHF. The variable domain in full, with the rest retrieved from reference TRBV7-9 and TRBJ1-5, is DTGVSQNPRHKITKRGQNVTFRCDPISEHNRLYWYRQTLGQGPEFLTYFQNEAQLEKSRLLSDRFSAERPKGSFSTLEIQRTEQGDSAMYLCASSLAGDSNQPQHFGDGTRLSIL.

In nucleotides, the CDR3 is TGTGCCAGCAGGCCACTAGCGGCTTCCTACGAGCAGTACTTC. Translated, it gives CASRPLAASYEQYF. The gene calls are TRBV2 and TRBJ2-7, with 8 bases fitting TRBD2. The ends lost 6 bases at V and 1 base at J; junction bases unmatched: 5. The CDR3 runs 14 residues. The germline CDR1 and CDR2 sequences are SNHLY and FYNNEI. Together with reference TRBV2 and TRBJ2-7, the CDR3 gives the full variable domain: EPEVTQTPSHQVTQMGQEVILRCVPISNHLYFYWYRQILGQKVEFLVSFYNNEISEKSEIFDDQFSVERPDGSNFTLKIRSTKLEDSAMYFCASRPLAASYEQYFGPGTRLTVT.